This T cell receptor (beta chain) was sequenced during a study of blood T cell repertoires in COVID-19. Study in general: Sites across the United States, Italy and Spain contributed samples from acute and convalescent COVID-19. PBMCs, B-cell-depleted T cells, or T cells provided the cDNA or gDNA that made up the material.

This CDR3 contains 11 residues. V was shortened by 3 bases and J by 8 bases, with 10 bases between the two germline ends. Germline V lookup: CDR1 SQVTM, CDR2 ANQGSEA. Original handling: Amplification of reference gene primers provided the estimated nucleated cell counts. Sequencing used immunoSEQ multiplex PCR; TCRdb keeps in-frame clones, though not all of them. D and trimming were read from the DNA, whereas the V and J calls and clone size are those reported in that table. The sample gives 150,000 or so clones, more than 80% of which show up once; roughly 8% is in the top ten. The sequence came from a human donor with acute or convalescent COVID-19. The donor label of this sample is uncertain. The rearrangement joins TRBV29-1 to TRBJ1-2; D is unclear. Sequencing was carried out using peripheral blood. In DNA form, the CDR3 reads TGCAGCGTTGAGAGTCCTTTAGGCTACACCTTC. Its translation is CSVESPLGYTF. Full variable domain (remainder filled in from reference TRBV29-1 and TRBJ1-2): SAVISQKPSRDICQRGTSLTIQCQVDSQVTMMFWYRQQPGQSLTLIATANQGSEATYESGFVIDKFPISRPNLTFSTLTVSNMSPEDSSIYLCSVESPLGYTFGSGTRLTVV.